The T cell receptor (beta chain) described here comes from a study of control samples from healthy donors and cancer patients. The V end lost 8 bases, the J end lost 6 bases, and 6 bases lay between the germline ends. This CDR3 comprises 10 residues. The data were produced by immunoSEQ multiplex PCR, yet TCRdb's version contains in-frame clones alone and is incomplete. The repertoire holds about 150,000 clones, with 85% to 95% as singletons. The material sequenced was blood. This chain uses TRBV12-3 or TRBV12-4 with TRBJ2-3; perhaps TRBD2 as D (6 bases). This receptor was identified in a woman aged 18-29 years in good health. The CDR3 region is CASGRDTQYF. Here the CDR3 DNA reads TGTGCCAGCGGGAGGGATACGCAGTATTTT.